A selection of T cell receptor beta chains follows, all from one sample in a study of OX40 agonist ivuxolimab in advanced cancers. Method: immunoSEQ multiplex PCR; TCRdb's copy keeps in-frame clones and lacks some. The table shows more than 80,000 clones, with 75% to 95% occurring only once. Sequenced here: CD4+ or CD8+ T cells sorted from blood, sampled in a trial of the OX40 agonist ivuxolimab. These TCRs come from an adult with an advanced solid tumor such as melanoma, head and neck, liver or kidney cancer. The CDR3 runs from the conserved cysteine through the conserved F or W. Fields, in order: V gene, D gene, J gene, clone size, CDR3 protein, CDR3 DNA. A D gene is named only where the DNA matches it firmly. Not every row has a clone size; where given, it reads once, few, many or a size class.

>TRBV6-5|NA|TRBJ2-3|NA
CASRGAGTDTQYF
TGTGCCTCTCGAGGAGCTGGCACAGATACGCAGTATTTT
>TRBV6-1|NA|TRBJ2-3|NA
CASSEAGILSTDTQYF
TGTGCCAGCAGTGAAGCGGGCATTCTTAGCACAGATACGCAGTATTTT
>TRBV30|NA|TRBJ2-1|NA
CAWSVGMAVAEQFF
TGTGCCTGGAGTGTAGGAATGGCTGTTGCTGAGCAGTTCTTC
>TRBV29-1|TRBD1|TRBJ1-5|NA
CSVATGASNQPQHF
TGCAGCGTTGCAACAGGGGCGAGCAATCAGCCCCAGCATTTT
>TRBV4-1|NA|TRBJ2-1|once
CASRRRASHPTLDNEQFF
TGCGCCAGCAGACGACGAGCGTCTCACCCCACATTGGACAATGAGCAGTTCTTC
>TRBV19|NA|TRBJ2-5|NA
CASSIEGETQYF
TGTGCCAGTAGTATAGAGGGAGAGACCCAGTACTTC
>TRBV11-2|NA|TRBJ2-1|NA
CASSLEFGNEQFF
TGTGCCAGCAGCTTAGAATTCGGGAATGAGCAGTTCTTC
>TRBV7-8|NA|TRBJ2-1|NA
CASSPYRVGSYNEQFF
TGTGCCAGCAGCCCCTACAGGGTGGGCTCCTACAATGAGCAGTTCTTC
>TRBV7-2|NA|TRBJ2-7|NA
CASSPSYEQYF
TGTGCCAGCAGCCCTTCCTACGAGCAGTACTTC
>TRBV27|NA|TRBJ2-1|NA
CASSLSYWNEQFF
TGTGCCAGCAGTTTATCGTATTGGAATGAGCAGTTCTTC
>TRBV30|NA|TRBJ1-4|NA
CAWSTSSRGRLFF
TGTGCCTGGAGTACCTCTTCGAGGGGCAGACTGTTTTTT
>TRBV28|NA|TRBJ1-1|NA
CASSFGGDPEAFF
TGTGCCAGCAGTTTTGGTGGGGATCCTGAAGCTTTCTTT
>TRBV11-3|TRBD2|TRBJ2-1|NA
CASSVLAGYQYYNEQFF
TGTGCCAGCAGCGTACTAGCGGGCTACCAGTACTACAATGAGCAGTTCTTC
>TRBV4-3|NA|TRBJ2-5|NA
CASSHGGLVETQYF
TGCGCCAGCAGCCACGGGGGGCTCGTAGAGACCCAGTACTTC
>TRBV19|NA|TRBJ1-5|NA
CASSIARAYSNQPQHF
TGTGCCAGTAGTATAGCCAGAGCGTATAGCAATCAGCCCCAGCATTTT
>TRBV28|NA|TRBJ1-5|NA
CASSILSTANQPQHF
TGTGCCAGCAGCATTTTGAGCACAGCCAATCAGCCCCAGCATTTT
>TRBV10-3|TRBD2|TRBJ2-1|NA
CAISEWGGGNEQFF
TGTGCCATCAGTGAGTGGGGGGGAGGAAATGAGCAGTTCTTC
>TRBV6-5|NA|TRBJ2-2|NA
CASSSVRPGELFF
TGTGCCAGCAGTTCGGTTAGGCCCGGGGAGCTGTTTTTT
>TRBV27|TRBD1|TRBJ2-1|once
CASSIRGMRYVGGNEQFF
TGTGCCAGCAGCATCAGGGGGATGAGGTATGTTGGAGGCAATGAGCAGTTCTTC
>TRBV25-1|NA|TRBJ2-3|NA
CASSETARTDTQYF
TGTGCCAGCAGTGAAACAGCAAGAACAGATACGCAGTATTTT
>TRBV19|NA|TRBJ1-1|NA
CASSIVPSSEAFF
TGTGCCAGTAGTATCGTACCCTCGAGTGAAGCTTTCTTT
>TRBV13|TRBD2|TRBJ2-3|NA
CASSSGLAGGDTQYF
TGTGCCAGCAGCTCGGGACTAGCGGGAGGAGATACGCAGTATTTT
>TRBV30|TRBD2|TRBJ2-3|once
CAWAGTSGTDTQYF
TGTGCCTGGGCCGGGACTAGCGGTACAGATACGCAGTATTTT
>TRBV27|NA|TRBJ2-3|NA
CASSLGYFTDTQYF
TGTGCCAGCAGTTTAGGCTATTTCACGGATACGCAGTATTTT
>TRBV6-5|TRBD1|TRBJ2-3|NA
CASSYSPTGADTQYF
TGTGCCAGCAGTTACTCGCCTACAGGGGCAGATACGCAGTATTTT
>TRBV30|NA|TRBJ1-6|NA
CAWRRGGAYNSPLHF
TGTGCCTGGAGGAGGGGAGGGGCATATAATTCACCCCTCCACTTT
>TRBV4-3|NA|TRBJ2-3|NA
CASSQDSGDGDTQYF
TGCGCCAGCAGCCAAGATTCCGGGGACGGAGATACGCAGTATTTT
>TRBV5-1|NA|TRBJ1-2|NA
CASSPGPSGGYTF
TGCGCCAGCAGCCCTGGCCCCTCGGGGGGCTACACCTTC
>TRBV11-3|NA|TRBJ2-2|NA
CASSNGDNTGELFF
TGTGCCAGCAGCAACGGTGATAACACCGGGGAGCTGTTTTTT
>TRBV25-1|NA|TRBJ2-3|NA
CASSISADTQYF
TGTGCCAGCAGTATTAGTGCAGATACGCAGTATTTT
>TRBV6-5|NA|TRBJ2-6|NA
CASSMGESGANVLTF
TGTGCCAGCAGTATGGGGGAATCTGGGGCCAACGTCCTGACTTTC
>TRBV6-5|NA|TRBJ2-1|NA
CASSPTGGTYNEQFF
TGTGCCAGCAGTCCCACCGGGGGAACCTACAATGAGCAGTTCTTC
>TRBV6-5|TRBD1|TRBJ2-7|NA
CASSQIGQDYEQYF
TGTGCCAGCAGTCAGATAGGACAGGACTACGAGCAGTACTTC
>TRBV30|TRBD1|TRBJ1-4|NA
CAWSDPSGQTNEKLFF
TGTGCCTGGAGTGACCCCTCGGGACAGACAAATGAAAAACTGTTTTTT
>TRBV7-2|NA|TRBJ1-1|NA
CASSLVWAGGNTEAFF
TGTGCCAGCAGCTTAGTTTGGGCAGGTGGGAACACTGAAGCTTTCTTT
>TRBV12-5|NA|TRBJ2-1|NA
CASGLGAHLEQFF
TGTGCTAGTGGGCTGGGGGCGCATCTTGAGCAGTTCTTC
>TRBV30|NA|TRBJ1-2|NA
CAWSVKTSDYGYTF
TGTGCCTGGAGTGTAAAGACATCGGACTATGGCTACACCTTC
>TRBV2|NA|TRBJ1-5|NA
CASSEGSVRDQPQHF
TGTGCCAGCAGTGAAGGGTCGGTTCGGGATCAGCCCCAGCATTTT
>TRBV27|NA|TRBJ2-1|NA
CASSLSGSSYNEQFF
TGTGCCAGCAGTTTATCCGGGAGCTCCTACAATGAGCAGTTCTTC
>TRBV27|TRBD1|TRBJ1-1|NA
CASSLSAGTGNTEAFF
TGTGCCAGCAGTTTATCGGCCGGGACAGGGAACACTGAAGCTTTCTTT
>TRBV19|NA|TRBJ1-6|few
CASTRGRVNSPLHF
TGTGCCAGTACGAGGGGCAGGGTTAATTCACCCCTCCACTTT
>TRBV7-3|NA|TRBJ1-6|NA
CASSFSYNSPLHF
TGTGCCAGCAGCTTCTCCTATAATTCACCCCTCCACTTT
>TRBV27|TRBD1|TRBJ2-1|NA
CASSWGQTNEQFF
TGTGCCAGCAGTTGGGGACAGACGAATGAGCAGTTCTTC
>TRBV6-1|TRBD1|TRBJ1-5|once
CASSSLQGINQPQHF
TGTGCCAGCAGCTCCTTACAGGGGATCAATCAGCCCCAGCATTTT
>TRBV30|NA|TRBJ2-1|NA
CAWSVGGNYNEQFF
TGTGCCTGGAGTGTAGGAGGGAACTACAATGAGCAGTTCTTC
>TRBV9|NA|TRBJ2-3|once
CASSVNTDTQYF
TGTGCCAGCAGCGTTAACACAGATACGCAGTATTTT
>TRBV7-9|NA|TRBJ2-5|NA
CASSQETQYF
TGTGCCAGCAGCCAAGAGACCCAGTACTTC
>TRBV30|TRBD2|TRBJ2-1|NA
CAWSERENNNEQFF
TGTGCCTGGAGTGAGCGGGAGAATAACAATGAGCAGTTCTTC
>TRBV2|NA|TRBJ1-5|NA
CASSPYRDNQPQHF
TGTGCCAGCAGTCCCTACAGAGACAATCAGCCCCAGCATTTT
>TRBV16|TRBD2|TRBJ2-1|NA
CASSPVAGGPDNEQFF
TGTGCCAGCAGCCCGGTAGCGGGAGGGCCGGACAATGAGCAGTTCTTC
>TRBV10-2|TRBD2|TRBJ2-1|NA
CASSDLLAGGQYNEQFF
TGCGCCAGCAGTGACCTGCTAGCGGGGGGTCAATACAATGAGCAGTTCTTC
>TRBV5-6|NA|TRBJ1-4|NA
CASSLSDVKLFF
TGTGCCAGCAGCTTAAGTGACGTAAAACTGTTTTTT
>TRBV30|NA|TRBJ2-3|few
CAWSLGAGGLDTQYF
TGTGCCTGGAGTCTAGGAGCGGGTGGGTTAGATACGCAGTATTTT
>TRBV4-2|NA|TRBJ2-3|once
CASSQDSTDTQYF
TGTGCCAGCAGCCAAGACTCAACAGATACGCAGTATTTT
>TRBV4-3|TRBD1|TRBJ2-4|NA
CASSQDWDRDPPRIQYF
TGCGCCAGCAGCCAAGATTGGGACAGGGATCCTCCTAGAATTCAGTACTTC
>TRBV28|TRBD1|TRBJ1-2|NA
CASSLFQGAGYTF
TGTGCCAGCAGTTTATTCCAGGGGGCTGGCTACACCTTC
>TRBV7-2|NA|TRBJ2-1|NA
CASSFPGIYNEQFF
TGTGCCAGCAGCTTTCCCGGAATCTACAATGAGCAGTTCTTC
>TRBV9|NA|TRBJ1-1|NA
CASSVGGSTEAFF
TGTGCCAGCAGCGTAGGAGGGAGCACTGAAGCTTTCTTT
>TRBV13|NA|TRBJ1-1|NA
CASQGRRGNTEAFF
TGTGCCAGCCAAGGGCGGAGAGGCAACACTGAAGCTTTCTTT